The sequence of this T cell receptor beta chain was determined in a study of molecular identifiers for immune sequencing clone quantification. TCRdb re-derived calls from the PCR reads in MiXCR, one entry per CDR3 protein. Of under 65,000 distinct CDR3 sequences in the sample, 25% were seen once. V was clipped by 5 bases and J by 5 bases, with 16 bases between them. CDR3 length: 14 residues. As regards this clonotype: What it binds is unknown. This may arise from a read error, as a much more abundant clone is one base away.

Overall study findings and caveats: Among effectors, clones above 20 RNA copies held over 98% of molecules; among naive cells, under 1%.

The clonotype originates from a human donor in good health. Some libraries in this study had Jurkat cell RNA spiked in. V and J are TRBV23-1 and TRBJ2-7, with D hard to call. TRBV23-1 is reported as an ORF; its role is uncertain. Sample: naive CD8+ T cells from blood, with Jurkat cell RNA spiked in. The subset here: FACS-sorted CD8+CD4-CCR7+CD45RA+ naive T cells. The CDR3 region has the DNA TGCGCCAGCAGTTCAATCACGCGAACCCACGAGCAGTACTTC. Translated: CASSSITRTHEQYF.